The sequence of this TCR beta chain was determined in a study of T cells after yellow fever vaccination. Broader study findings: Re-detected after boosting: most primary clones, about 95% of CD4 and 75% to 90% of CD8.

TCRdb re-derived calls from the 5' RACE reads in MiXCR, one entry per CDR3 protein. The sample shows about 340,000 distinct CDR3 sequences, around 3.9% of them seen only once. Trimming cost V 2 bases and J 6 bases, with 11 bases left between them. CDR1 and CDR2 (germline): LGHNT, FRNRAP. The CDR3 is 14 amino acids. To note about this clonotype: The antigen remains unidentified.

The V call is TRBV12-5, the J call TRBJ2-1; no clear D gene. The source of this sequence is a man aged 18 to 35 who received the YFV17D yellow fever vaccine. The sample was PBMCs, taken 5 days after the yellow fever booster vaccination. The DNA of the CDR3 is TGTGCTAGTGGTTTGTCCTTAGTCCTCAATGAGCAGTTCTTC. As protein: CASGLSLVLNEQFF. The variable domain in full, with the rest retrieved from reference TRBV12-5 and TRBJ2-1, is DARVTQTPRHKVTEMGQEVTMRCQPILGHNTVFWYRQTMMQGLELLAYFRNRAPLDDSGMPKDRFSAEMPDATLATLKIQPSEPRDSAVYFCASGLSLVLNEQFFGPGTRLTVL.